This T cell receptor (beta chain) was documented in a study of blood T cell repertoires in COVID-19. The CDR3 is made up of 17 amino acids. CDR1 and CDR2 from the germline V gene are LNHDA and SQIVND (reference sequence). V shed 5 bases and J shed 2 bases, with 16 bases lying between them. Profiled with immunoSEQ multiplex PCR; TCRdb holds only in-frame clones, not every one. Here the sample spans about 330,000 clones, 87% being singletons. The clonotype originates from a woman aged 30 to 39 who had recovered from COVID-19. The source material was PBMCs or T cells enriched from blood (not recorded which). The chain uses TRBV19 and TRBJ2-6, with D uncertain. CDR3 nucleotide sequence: TGTGCCAGTAGTTATCTTCGGTTTAGAGCTGGGGCCAACGTCCTGACTTTC. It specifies CASSYLRFRAGANVLTF.